These 8 T cell receptor beta chains came from one sample sequenced in a study of T-cell memory formation after mild COVID-19. In TCRdb, the 5' RACE reads were re-called with MiXCR into one record per CDR3 protein. The sample has approximately 300,000 distinct CDR3 sequences; 7.5% to 9.5% are singletons. Sample: PBMCs or a T cell subset sorted from them (not recorded which). These receptors all stem from a man aged 18 to 29 who had mild COVID-19 (a few samples of this study predate the infection). Cell type and time point are not known.

The V and J genes are TRBV5-1 and TRBJ2-1, with 7 nucleotides matching TRBD2. The length of the CDR3 is 15 residues. Germline V gene data show CDR1 as SGHRS and CDR2 as YFSETQ. The J segment lost 7 bases and the V segment lost 6 bases, leaving 13 bases of the junction unmatched. The DNA for the CDR3 is TGCGCCAGCACCCCCTGGGCAAGCGGGGTGAATGAGCAGTTCTTC. It is translated as CASTPWASGVNEQFF.

This clonotype was detected a few times. CDR3 sequence (DNA): TGTGCCAGCGGTGGACAGGATAGCAATCAGCCCCAGCATTTT. This translates into CASGGQDSNQPQHF. J is TRBJ1-5 and V is TRBV2; 7 bases match TRBD1. Trimming removed 8 bases from V and 0 bases from J; junction bases left unmatched: 4. Germline lookup yields CDR1 SNHLY and CDR2 FYNNEI. This CDR3 has 14 residues.

This clonotype has only one observation. The gene calls are TRBV6-2 or TRBV6-3 and TRBJ1-1, with a tentative D call TRBD1 (6 bases). V dropped 2 bases and J dropped 2 bases, with 12 bases sitting between them. Germline CDR1 and CDR2: MNHEY and SVGEGT. This CDR3 contains 15 residues. The chain's CDR3 is CASSYGGGFNTEAFF. The CDR3 DNA follows: TGTGCCAGCAGTTACGGGGGGGGCTTCAACACTGAAGCTTTCTTT.

This sequence joins TRBV6-5 and TRBJ2-3; the match to TRBD1 covers 7 bases. Looked up from germline, CDR1 is MNHEY and CDR2 is SVGAGI. V dropped 4 bases and J dropped 0; count of bases not matched to a gene: 7. This CDR3 has 16 amino acids. The CDR3 coding sequence is TGTGCCAGCAGTTCGACAGGGCTTCGCAGCACAGATACGCAGTATTTT. It codes for CASSSTGLRSTDTQYF.

The sample holds a few counts of this clonotype. The V and J genes are TRBV4-1 and TRBJ1-2; a possible D gene is TRBD1 (6 bases). Germline CDR1 MGHRA, CDR2 YSYEKL. The CDR3 extends over 14 amino acids. Trimming took off 0 bases at V and 8 bases at J, with 13 bases between the two ends. The CDR3 sequence: CASSQDQGRSGYTF. DNA for the CDR3: TGCGCCAGCAGCCAAGATCAGGGGCGGTCCGGCTACACCTTC.

The J gene is TRBJ2-3, the V gene TRBV7-3; possibly TRBD2 for D (5 bases). The CDR3 totals 18 residues. Germline V gene data show CDR1 as SGHTA and CDR2 as FQGTGA. With 5 bases removed from V and 1 base from J, the gap between germline ends came to 22 bases. The CDR3 spells CASSPIAFDRRGTDTQYF. Written as DNA, the CDR3 is TGTGCCAGCAGCCCGATCGCGTTCGACCGGCGGGGCACAGATACGCAGTATTTT.

The sample holds many counts of this clonotype. The DNA of the CDR3 is TGTGCCAGCAGCCCGAGCTCCTACAATGAGCAGTTCTTC. Amino acid sequence: CASSPSSYNEQFF. The chain links TRBV3-1 to TRBJ2-1; unclear D gene. The V end lost 4 bases, the J end lost 0 bases, and 4 bases lay between the germline ends. The CDR3 spans 13 residues. Per germline, CDR1 LGHDT and CDR2 YNNKEL (reference sequence).

A few counts support this clonotype. The chain joins TRBV9 to TRBJ2-5, with a weak D call TRBD2 (6 bases). With 2 bases removed from V and 3 bases from J, the gap between germline ends came to 14 bases. The CDR3 spans 15 residues. Per germline, CDR1 SGDLS and CDR2 YYNGEE. The CDR3: CASSVSGSREETQYF. The CDR3 DNA reads as TGTGCCAGCAGCGTGTCCGGGAGTAGGGAAGAGACCCAGTACTTC.